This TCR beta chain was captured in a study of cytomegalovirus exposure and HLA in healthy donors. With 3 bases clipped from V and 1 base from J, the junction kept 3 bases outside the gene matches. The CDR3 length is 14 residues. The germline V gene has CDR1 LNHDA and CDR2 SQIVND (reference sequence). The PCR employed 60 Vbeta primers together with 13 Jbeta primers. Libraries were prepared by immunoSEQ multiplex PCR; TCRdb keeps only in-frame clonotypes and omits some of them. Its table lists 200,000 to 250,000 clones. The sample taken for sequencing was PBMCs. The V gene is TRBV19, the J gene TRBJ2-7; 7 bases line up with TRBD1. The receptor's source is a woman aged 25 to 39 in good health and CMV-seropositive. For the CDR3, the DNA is TGTGCCAGTAGTATCGGGACAGCTTCCTACGAGCAGTACTTC. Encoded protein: CASSIGTASYEQYF.